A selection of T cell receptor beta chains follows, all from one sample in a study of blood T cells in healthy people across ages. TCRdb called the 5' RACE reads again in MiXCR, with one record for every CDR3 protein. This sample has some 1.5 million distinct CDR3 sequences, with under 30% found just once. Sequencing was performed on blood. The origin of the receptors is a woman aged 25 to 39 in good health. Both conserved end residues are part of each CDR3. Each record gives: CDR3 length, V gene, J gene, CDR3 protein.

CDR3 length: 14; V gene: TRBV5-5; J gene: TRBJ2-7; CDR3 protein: CASSLVGRTYGQYF
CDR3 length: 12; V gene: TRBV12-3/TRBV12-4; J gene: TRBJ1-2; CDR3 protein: CASSPNGYGYTF
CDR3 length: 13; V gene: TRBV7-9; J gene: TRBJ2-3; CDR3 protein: CASRNTGVDTQYF
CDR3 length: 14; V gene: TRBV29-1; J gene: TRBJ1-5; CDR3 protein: CSVQGERGNQPQHF
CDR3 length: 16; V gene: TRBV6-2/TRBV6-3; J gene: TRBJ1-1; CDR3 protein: CASSPTYFRENTEAFF
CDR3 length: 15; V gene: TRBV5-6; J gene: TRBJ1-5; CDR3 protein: CASSRRENSNQPQHF
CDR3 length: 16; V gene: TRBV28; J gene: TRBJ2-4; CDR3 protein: CASSNPGQGASVRQYF
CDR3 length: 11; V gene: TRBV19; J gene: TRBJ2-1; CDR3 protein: CASSISRLTFF
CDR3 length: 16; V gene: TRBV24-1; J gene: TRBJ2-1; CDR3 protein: CVTSDSRQGVNNERFF
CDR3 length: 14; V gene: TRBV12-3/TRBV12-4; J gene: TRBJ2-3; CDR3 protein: CASSLPGRGDTQYF
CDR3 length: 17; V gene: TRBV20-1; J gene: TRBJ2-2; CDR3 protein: CSAGPGLAGGRGGELFF
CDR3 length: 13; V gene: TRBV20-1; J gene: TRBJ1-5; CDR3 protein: CSANTGTGQPQHF
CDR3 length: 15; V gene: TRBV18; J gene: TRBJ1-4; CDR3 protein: CASSTGQRVNEKLFF
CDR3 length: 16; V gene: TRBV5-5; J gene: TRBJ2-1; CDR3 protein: CASTAGPSRSYNEQFF
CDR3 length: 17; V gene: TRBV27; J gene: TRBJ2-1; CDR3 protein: CASSLPTVLGMGNEQFF
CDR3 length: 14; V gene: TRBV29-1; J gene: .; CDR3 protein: CSGQGASGAYEQYF
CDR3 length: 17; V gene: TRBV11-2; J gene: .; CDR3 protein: CASSLSPLAGVPHEQYF
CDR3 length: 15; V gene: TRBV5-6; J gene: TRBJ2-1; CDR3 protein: CASIPSSDLYNEQFF
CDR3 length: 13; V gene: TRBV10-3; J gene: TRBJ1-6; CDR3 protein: CAISEAGNSPLHF
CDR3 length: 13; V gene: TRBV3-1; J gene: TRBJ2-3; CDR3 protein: CASSSPFKNTQYF
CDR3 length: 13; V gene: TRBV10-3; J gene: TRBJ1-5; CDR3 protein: CAISEFLNQPQHF
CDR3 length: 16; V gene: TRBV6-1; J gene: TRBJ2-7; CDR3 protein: CASSPIATRGVYEQYF
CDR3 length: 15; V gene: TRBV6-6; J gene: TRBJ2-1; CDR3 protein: CASSYGTNSYNEQFF
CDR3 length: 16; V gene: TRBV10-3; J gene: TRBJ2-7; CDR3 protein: CAISDPASWWVYEQYF
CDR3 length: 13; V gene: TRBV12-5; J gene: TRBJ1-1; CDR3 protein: CASGFGGGTEAFF
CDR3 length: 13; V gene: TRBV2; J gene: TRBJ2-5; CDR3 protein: CASSVLRQETQYF
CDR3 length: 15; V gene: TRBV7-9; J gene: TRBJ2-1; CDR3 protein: CASSLAQGADGEQFF
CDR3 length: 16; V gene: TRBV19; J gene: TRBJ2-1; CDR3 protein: CASSIEPTAVYNEQFF
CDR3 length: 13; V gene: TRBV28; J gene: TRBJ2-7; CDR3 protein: CASSLRENYEQYF